A selection of T cell receptor beta chains follows, all from one sample in a study of blood T cell repertoires in COVID-19. Assay: immunoSEQ multiplex PCR; the TCRdb copy retains only in-frame clones and omits some. The sample holds 200,000 to 250,000 clones, around 90% seen once. Sequencing input: PBMCs or T cells enriched from blood (not recorded which). The source is a man in his thirties or forties who had been exposed to COVID-19. The CDR3 runs from the conserved cysteine through the conserved F or W. The order of the fields is CDR3 DNA, CDR3 protein, D gene, clone size, V gene, J gene. D genes are given only for firm matches. Size is omitted from some rows. Given values are once, few, many or a class for expanded clones.

DNA: TGTGCCAGTAGTATCCGTCCGGGACAGGCAGTAGGCGAAAAACTGTTTTTT; CDR3: CASSIRPGQAVGEKLFF; D: TRBD1; size: .; V: TRBV19; J: TRBJ1-4
DNA: TGTGCCAGCAGCCCCGGGACAGATGAGCGCCAGCATTTT; CDR3: CASSPGTDERQHF; D: TRBD1; size: .; V: TRBV11-1; J: TRBJ1-5
DNA: TGTGCCAGCAGCAGGGGGCCGGGAAACATTCAGTACTTC; CDR3: CASSRGPGNIQYF; D: TRBD1; size: .; V: TRBV6-5; J: TRBJ2-4
DNA: TGTGCCTGGAGTGTACTAGCGGGGGCCCCGAACACCGGGGAGCTGTTTTTT; CDR3: CAWSVLAGAPNTGELFF; D: TRBD2; size: .; V: TRBV30; J: TRBJ2-2
DNA: TGTGCCAGCAGCTTTAGGACAAGATTGAACACTGAAGCTTTCTTT; CDR3: CASSFRTRLNTEAFF; D: .; size: .; V: TRBV7-9; J: TRBJ1-1
DNA: TGCGCCAGCAGCCCATCTAGGGGGTGGACCCAGTACTTC; CDR3: CASSPSRGWTQYF; D: .; size: .; V: TRBV5-1; J: TRBJ2-5
DNA: TGTGCCAGCAGTCCGATGACAGGGCAGGGATCCTACGAGCAGTACTTC; CDR3: CASSPMTGQGSYEQYF; D: TRBD1; size: .; V: TRBV25-1; J: TRBJ2-7
DNA: TGTGCCAGCAGCCCACTCTATGAGCAGTTCTTC; CDR3: CASSPLYEQFF; D: .; size: .; V: TRBV7-9; J: TRBJ2-1
DNA: TGTGCCAGCAGTTTATGGACAGGCGAGCGTAGTGAAGCTTTCTTT; CDR3: CASSLWTGERSEAFF; D: .; size: .; V: TRBV28; J: TRBJ1-1
DNA: TGCGCCAGCAGCTTGAGGAGGGGGCAGGTCACTGAAGCTTTCTTT; CDR3: CASSLRRGQVTEAFF; D: TRBD1; size: .; V: TRBV5-1; J: TRBJ1-1
DNA: TGTGCCAGCAGCTTAGTTTTTGGGGCCACCGGGGAGCTGTTTTTT; CDR3: CASSLVFGATGELFF; D: .; size: .; V: TRBV11-3; J: TRBJ2-2
DNA: TGTGCCAGCAGTACAGGACAGGGGGCTTTTGGCTACACCTTC; CDR3: CASSTGQGAFGYTF; D: TRBD1; size: .; V: TRBV11-2; J: TRBJ1-2
DNA: TGTGCCAGCAGTGCCCTCCGGGGCTACGAGCAGTACTTC; CDR3: CASSALRGYEQYF; D: .; size: few; V: TRBV2; J: TRBJ2-7
DNA: TGCAGTGCTAGTAGACAGTCATCACCCCTCCACTTT; CDR3: CSASRQSSPLHF; D: .; size: .; V: TRBV20-1; J: TRBJ1-6
DNA: TGTGCCAGCAGCTCTCAGGGGGCAGATACGCAGTATTTT; CDR3: CASSSQGADTQYF; D: TRBD1; size: .; V: TRBV5-4; J: TRBJ2-3
DNA: TGTGCCACCAGTGATTCCTTTGGCAACTCCTACAATGAGCAGTTCTTC; CDR3: CATSDSFGNSYNEQFF; D: .; size: once; V: TRBV24-1; J: TRBJ2-1
DNA: TGCGCCAGCAGCCCGCGTGAAGGGGGGAACACTGAAGCTTTCTTT; CDR3: CASSPREGGNTEAFF; D: .; size: .; V: TRBV5-1; J: TRBJ1-1
DNA: TGTGCCAGCAGCGGAGGAGGGGGCAGCTACACCTTC; CDR3: CASSGGGGSYTF; D: TRBD1; size: .; V: TRBV7-9; J: TRBJ1-2
DNA: TGTGCCTGGAGCCCGGGCAGAGGGATGGGTGGCTACACCTTC; CDR3: CAWSPGRGMGGYTF; D: .; size: few; V: TRBV30; J: TRBJ1-2
DNA: TGTGCCAGCAGTTTAGGACTAGCTGGTGAGCAGTTCTTC; CDR3: CASSLGLAGEQFF; D: TRBD2; size: .; V: TRBV27; J: TRBJ2-1